The next 17 T cell receptor beta chains were all read from a single sample in a study of T cells of healthy individuals. TCRdb processed the 5' RACE reads anew with MiXCR; each CDR3 protein has one entry. The sample shows fewer than 90,000 distinct CDR3 sequences, more than 5% of them seen only once. These receptors all come from a female donor in good health.

This clonotype came up many times. The V gene is TRBV25-1, the J gene TRBJ2-3; 7 nucleotides match TRBD2. The V gene end was trimmed by 4 bases and the J gene end by 2 bases; junction bases not matched to a gene: 6. This CDR3 spans 15 amino acids. Germline CDR1 is MGHDK and CDR2 is SYGVNS. The CDR3, as DNA: TGTGCCAGCAGTGCGGCTAGCGGATACACAGATACGCAGTATTTT. Protein: CASSAASGYTDTQYF.

This CDR3 is CASSQDPTGTADTGNTIYF. In DNA, the CDR3 is TGCGCCAGCAGCCAAGATCCCACCGGGACAGCCGATACTGGAAACACCATATATTTT. The chain carries TRBV4-3 and TRBJ1-3, with 7 bases lining up with TRBD1. Germline V gives CDR1 LGHNA, CDR2 YSLEER. The CDR3 loop spans 19 amino acids. V lost 0 bases, J lost 2 bases, and 13 bases stayed unmatched.

In this sample, this clonotype turned up many times. The chain has TRBV20-1 and TRBJ2-7; D is perhaps TRBD1 or TRBD2 (5 bases each). This CDR3 is 14 amino acids long. Trimming removed 1 base at V and 5 bases at J, with 15 bases between. Germline assignment: CDR1 DFQATT and CDR2 SNEGSKA (reference sequence). The CDR3 nucleotides are TGCAGTGCTAGAGGCCCGTTTGTGGGGGACGAGCAGTACTTC. Amino acid sequence: CSARGPFVGDEQYF.

This clonotype appeared many times. The chain joins TRBV9 to TRBJ2-5; weak D call: TRBD2 (5 bases). Between the trimmed V and J ends, which lost 4 bases and 5 bases, there was a span of 15 bases. The CDR3 is 14 amino acids. In germline, CDR1 is SGDLS, CDR2 YYNGEE. Written as DNA, the CDR3 is TGTGCCAGCAGCTTTAGCGCCTTGGGGGAGACCCAGTACTTC. This translates into CASSFSALGETQYF.

This chain joins TRBV7-3 and TRBJ1-1; D is unclear. CDR1 is SGHTA, CDR2 FQGTGA, per germline. This CDR3 comprises 13 residues. V lost 5 bases and J 1 base, leaving 8 bases between the germline ends. CDR3 in DNA: TGTGCCAGCAGCGCACAAGAGAACACTGAAGCTTTCTTT. Translating it yields CASSAQENTEAFF.

This clonotype was counted ten times or more. The genes are TRBV5-1 and TRBJ2-3; D ambiguous. The CDR3 contains 13 residues. The V end was cut by 2 bases, the J end by 3 bases, with 7 bases between. Germline V gene lookup returns CDR1 SGHRS and CDR2 YFSETQ. The CDR3: CASSFGVTDTQYF. CDR3 DNA sequence: TGCGCCAGCAGCTTTGGGGTTACAGATACGCAGTATTTT.

The chain is built from TRBV7-9 and TRBJ1-1; 7 bases are a match to TRBD1. The CDR3 covers 16 residues. Germline loops: CDR1 SEHNR, CDR2 FQNEAQ (reference sequence). With 5 bases clipped from V and 3 bases from J, the junction kept 12 bases outside the gene matches. This CDR3 is CASSGTQTGKYTEAFF. The CDR3 DNA sequence: TGTGCCAGCAGCGGAACCCAGACAGGGAAATACACTGAAGCTTTCTTT.

This clonotype has at least ten counts. The V call is TRBV6-1, the J call TRBJ2-3; D is possibly TRBD2 (6 bases). Per the germline V gene, CDR1 is MNHNS and CDR2 is SASEGT. Deletions cut 0 bases from V and 2 bases from J, with 15 bases between. The CDR3 loop spans 17 amino acids. The CDR3 region is CASSEAGWRGYTDTQYF. Written as DNA, the CDR3 is TGTGCCAGCAGTGAAGCGGGTTGGCGGGGTTACACAGATACGCAGTATTTT.

This clonotype was seen many times. The chain combines TRBV12-3 or TRBV12-4 with TRBJ2-3; the D gene is possibly TRBD2 (6 bases). Trimming removed 1 base from V and 2 bases from J, with 13 bases in between. The CDR3 runs 16 residues. CDR3 nucleotide sequence: TGTGCCAGCAGTTTAGGGCTAGCGCCCTCCACAGATACGCAGTATTTT. Encoded protein: CASSLGLAPSTDTQYF.

Ten or more counts support this clonotype. V gene TRBV12-3 or TRBV12-4 combines with J gene TRBJ2-3; TRBD2 agrees at 16 bases. The V segment lost 5 bases and the J segment 9 bases; nucleotides outside the gene matches: 14. The CDR3 loop spans 18 amino acids. As DNA, the CDR3 is TGTGCCAGCAGTCCCCGGACAGGGGGACTAGCGGGAGGGAACACGCAGTATTTT. This gives the protein CASSPRTGGLAGGNTQYF.

This clonotype was found many times. The chain has TRBV13 and TRBJ2-3; no definite D call. Trimming pared 1 base from V and 5 bases from J, leaving 4 bases between. The CDR3 has 12 amino acids. Per germline, CDR1 PRHDT and CDR2 FYEKMQ (reference sequence). This CDR3 reads CASSLVEDTQYF. CDR3 coding DNA: TGTGCCAGCAGCTTAGTCGAAGATACGCAGTATTTT.

This clonotype was recorded many times. The rearrangement uses TRBV6-2 or TRBV6-3 and TRBJ2-7; perhaps TRBD2 as D (6 bases). Per the germline V gene, CDR1 is MNHEY and CDR2 is SVGEGT. The V end lost 0 bases, the J end lost 4 bases, and 22 bases lay between the germline ends. CDR3 size: 18 residues. The CDR3 sequence: CASSYSTGRRGAGYEQYF. For the CDR3, the DNA is TGTGCCAGCAGTTACTCTACGGGGCGTCGAGGTGCGGGATACGAGCAGTACTTC.

The table lists this clonotype with many counts. This chain joins TRBV28 and TRBJ1-2, with 7 bases identical to TRBD1. Germline V gene lookup returns CDR1 MDHEN and CDR2 SYDVKM. The CDR3 totals 14 residues. The ends lost 5 bases at V and 2 bases at J; junction bases unmatched: 5. Here the CDR3 DNA reads TGTGCCAGCAGTCCTGACAGGGCCAACTATGGCTACACCTTC. As protein: CASSPDRANYGYTF.

This clonotype has a count of ten or more. The gene calls are TRBV5-1 and TRBJ1-5, with TRBD1 as a possible D gene (6 bases). Deletions cut 3 bases from V and 3 bases from J, with 16 bases between. The CDR3 has 16 amino acids. Germline loops: CDR1 SGHRS, CDR2 YFSETQ. This CDR3 is CASSSGGPGDNQPQHF. As DNA, the CDR3 is TGCGCCAGCAGCTCGGGGGGCCCGGGGGACAATCAGCCCCAGCATTTT.

The rearrangement joins TRBV27 to TRBJ2-5, with 10 bases aligning to TRBD1. This CDR3 contains 18 residues. With 1 base clipped from V and 4 bases from J, the junction kept 12 bases outside the gene matches. From germline, CDR1 is MNHEY and CDR2 SMNVEV (reference sequence). CDR3 protein: CASSLYATGGSSRETQYF. The DNA for the CDR3 is TGTGCCAGCAGTTTATATGCGACAGGGGGCTCCTCAAGAGAGACCCAGTACTTC.

The sample holds a few counts of this clonotype. The gene calls are TRBV19 and TRBJ2-7; D is perhaps TRBD1 (5 bases). The germline V gene encodes CDR1 LNHDA and CDR2 SQIVND (reference sequence). The CDR3 consists of 13 residues. V was clipped by 3 bases and J by 3 bases, with 9 bases between them. This CDR3 reads CASSMGLFYEQYF. CDR3 bases: TGTGCCAGTAGTATGGGGCTATTCTACGAGCAGTACTTC.

Ten or more counts support this clonotype. The chain employs TRBV4-3 and TRBJ2-3, with a weak D call TRBD2 (6 bases). The V gene's germline CDR1 is LGHNA and CDR2 YSLEER. The CDR3 runs 13 residues. Trimming removed 0 bases at V and 6 bases at J, with 7 bases between. The CDR3 here is CASSQDAGDTQYF. Here the CDR3 DNA reads TGCGCCAGCAGCCAAGATGCGGGGGATACGCAGTATTTT.